The present entry profiles one T cell receptor (beta chain) with its context. Its antigen remains unknown. The CDR3 sequence is 15 residues long. Germline V gene data show CDR1 as SGHVS and CDR2 as FQNEAQ. V was cut by 5 bases and J by 3 bases, with 17 bases left in between. This record comes from a study of cytomegalovirus exposure and HLA in healthy donors. Overall study context: An earlier analysis found 120 million or so unique TCR beta sequences from approximately 200 million T cells.

Researchers ran the PCR with 60 Vbeta and 13 Jbeta primers. In the study's own analysis: Unique TCR beta chains numbered approximately 76 million in a later analysis, with roughly 9.9 million shared. Here immunoSEQ multiplex PCR was the method, and the copy in TCRdb shows in-frame clones only, minus some. That table gives V, J and clone size, and the DNA gave D and trimming. The sample holds 70,000 to 90,000 clones, 65% to 75% seen once. Findings of the study overall: Later analysis demonstrated an association between a missense DCLRE1C variant and TCR beta V- and J-gene trimming.

Sequencing input: PBMCs. This TCR came from a man between 60 and 75 years old in good health and CMV-seronegative. The V and J genes are TRBV7-8 and TRBJ2-7; D unresolved. Here the CDR3 reads CASSPPYLSGYEQYF. CDR3 in DNA: TGTGCCAGCAGCCCACCCTACCTGTCGGGCTACGAGCAGTACTTC. The whole variable domain, filled in from reference TRBV7-8 and TRBJ2-7, reads GAGVSQSPRYKVAKRGQDVALRCDPISGHVSLFWYQQALGQGPEFLTYFQNEAQLDKSGLPSDRFFAERPEGSVSTLKIQRTQQEDSAVYLCASSPPYLSGYEQYFGPGTRLTVT.